These T cell receptor beta chains were read from a single sample in a study of a mutant IDH1 vaccine in newly diagnosed glioma. No cognate antigen is known for these TCRs. The protocol was immunoSEQ multiplex PCR, while the TCRdb copy is restricted to in-frame clones and leaves out a portion. The table has 75,000 to 80,000 clones, 91% seen once; the top ten hold 0.5% to 0.7%. The source material was PBMCs, sampled from a glioma patient whose treatment included an IDH1 peptide vaccine. The receptors derive from a woman aged 45-65 years with glioma. Each CDR3 is given with its conserved first and last residue. Fields, in order: clone size, V gene, D gene, J gene, CDR3 protein, CDR3 DNA. The D gene is left open where the match is weak. The size entry is marked missing in some rows and otherwise reads once, few, many or a size class.

clone size: NA
V gene: TRBV25-1
D gene: TRBD1
J gene: TRBJ2-1
CDR3 protein: CASSEPTGTAYNEQFF
CDR3 DNA: TGTGCCAGCAGTGAACCAACCGGGACAGCTTACAATGAGCAGTTCTTC

clone size: NA
V gene: TRBV7-9
D gene: NA
J gene: TRBJ1-2
CDR3 protein: CASSFFGVQGDGYTF
CDR3 DNA: TGTGCCAGCAGCTTTTTTGGGGTACAGGGAGATGGCTACACCTTC

clone size: NA
V gene: TRBV2
D gene: NA
J gene: TRBJ2-3
CDR3 protein: CASSGNREETDTQYF
CDR3 DNA: TGTGCCAGCAGTGGGAACAGGGAGGAAACAGATACGCAGTATTTT

clone size: NA
V gene: TRBV10-3
D gene: NA
J gene: TRBJ1-1
CDR3 protein: CAISAGTRRSHTEAFF
CDR3 DNA: TGTGCCATCAGTGCAGGGACCCGCAGGTCCCACACTGAAGCTTTCTTT

clone size: NA
V gene: TRBV27
D gene: NA
J gene: TRBJ1-5
CDR3 protein: CASSLKALGNQPQHF
CDR3 DNA: TGTGCCAGCAGTTTGAAGGCCCTCGGGAATCAGCCCCAGCATTTT

clone size: NA
V gene: TRBV30
D gene: NA
J gene: TRBJ1-5
CDR3 protein: CAWSVRNESAQHF
CDR3 DNA: TGTGCCTGGAGTGTCCGTAACGAATCAGCCCAGCATTTT

clone size: NA
V gene: TRBV29-1
D gene: TRBD1
J gene: TRBJ2-4
CDR3 protein: CSAAGQGEAKNIQYF
CDR3 DNA: TGCAGCGCCGCCGGACAGGGGGAAGCCAAAAACATTCAGTACTTC

clone size: NA
V gene: TRBV7-2
D gene: NA
J gene: TRBJ1-3
CDR3 protein: CASSLNSEKGDSGNTIYF
CDR3 DNA: TGTGCCAGCAGCTTAAATTCCGAGAAAGGAGATTCTGGAAACACCATATATTTT

clone size: NA
V gene: TRBV29-1
D gene: TRBD2
J gene: TRBJ2-1
CDR3 protein: CSVRGTSGGIRYNEQFF
CDR3 DNA: TGCAGCGTCCGGGGAACTAGCGGGGGGATCCGCTACAATGAGCAGTTCTTC

clone size: NA
V gene: TRBV7-2
D gene: TRBD1
J gene: TRBJ2-5
CDR3 protein: CASSLVGRGRKETQYF
CDR3 DNA: TGTGCCAGCAGCTTAGTCGGCAGGGGGCGCAAGGAGACCCAGTACTTC

clone size: NA
V gene: TRBV30
D gene: NA
J gene: TRBJ1-4
CDR3 protein: CAWSSGFLATNEKLFF
CDR3 DNA: TGTGCCTGGAGTTCGGGTTTCCTCGCAACTAATGAAAAACTGTTTTTT

clone size: once
V gene: TRBV28
D gene: TRBD1
J gene: TRBJ1-4
CDR3 protein: CASRPRGATPTNEKLFF
CDR3 DNA: TGTGCCAGCCGACCCAGGGGGGCGACTCCAACTAATGAAAAACTGTTTTTT

clone size: NA
V gene: TRBV4-1
D gene: NA
J gene: TRBJ2-5
CDR3 protein: CASSLSGPETQYF
CDR3 DNA: TGCGCCAGCAGCTTGTCGGGCCCAGAGACCCAGTACTTC

clone size: once
V gene: TRBV30
D gene: NA
J gene: TRBJ1-6
CDR3 protein: CAWSGFTGSSYNSPLHF
CDR3 DNA: TGTGCCTGGAGTGGATTTACAGGGAGCTCCTATAATTCACCCCTCCACTTT

clone size: NA
V gene: TRBV7-3
D gene: TRBD2
J gene: TRBJ2-1
CDR3 protein: CASSLGTSGSNEQFF
CDR3 DNA: TGTGCCAGCAGCTTGGGGACTAGCGGGAGTAATGAGCAGTTCTTC

clone size: NA
V gene: TRBV27
D gene: TRBD1
J gene: TRBJ2-2
CDR3 protein: CASRQGFYTGELFF
CDR3 DNA: TGTGCCAGCAGACAGGGGTTTTATACCGGGGAGCTGTTTTTT

clone size: NA
V gene: TRBV4-1
D gene: TRBD1
J gene: TRBJ1-2
CDR3 protein: CASSQEGGRGPNYGYTF
CDR3 DNA: TGCGCCAGCAGCCAGGAAGGGGGCAGGGGGCCTAACTATGGCTACACCTTC

clone size: NA
V gene: TRBV6-1
D gene: NA
J gene: TRBJ1-2
CDR3 protein: CASSEDRGPIYGYTF
CDR3 DNA: TGTGCCAGCAGTGAAGACCGGGGGCCAATCTATGGCTACACCTTC

clone size: NA
V gene: TRBV4-2
D gene: TRBD2
J gene: TRBJ2-5
CDR3 protein: CASSRTSGRGETQYF
CDR3 DNA: TGTGCCAGCAGCCGGACTAGCGGGAGAGGAGAGACCCAGTACTTC

clone size: NA
V gene: TRBV7-9
D gene: NA
J gene: TRBJ2-1
CDR3 protein: CASSSRDFYNEQFF
CDR3 DNA: TGTGCCAGCAGCTCCCGGGACTTTTACAATGAGCAGTTCTTC

clone size: NA
V gene: TRBV4-1
D gene: NA
J gene: TRBJ1-6
CDR3 protein: CASSQVRASPLHF
CDR3 DNA: TGCGCCAGCAGCCAAGTGAGGGCCTCACCCCTCCACTTT

clone size: NA
V gene: TRBV18
D gene: TRBD2
J gene: TRBJ2-1
CDR3 protein: CASSRTSGDNEQFF
CDR3 DNA: TGTGCCAGCTCACGCACTAGCGGCGACAATGAGCAGTTCTTC

clone size: NA
V gene: TRBV7-9
D gene: NA
J gene: TRBJ2-1
CDR3 protein: CASSFEATEQFF
CDR3 DNA: TGTGCCAGCAGCTTCGAGGCTACTGAGCAGTTCTTC

clone size: NA
V gene: TRBV11-2
D gene: TRBD1
J gene: TRBJ1-5
CDR3 protein: CASSPQGVQGPQHF
CDR3 DNA: TGTGCCAGCAGCCCCCAGGGGGTTCAGGGGCCCCAGCATTTT

clone size: once
V gene: TRBV9
D gene: NA
J gene: TRBJ2-2
CDR3 protein: CASSVAGWESGTGELFF
CDR3 DNA: TGTGCCAGCAGCGTAGCGGGGTGGGAGTCTGGCACCGGGGAGCTGTTTTTT

clone size: few
V gene: TRBV28
D gene: NA
J gene: TRBJ2-2
CDR3 protein: CASSFLIPRAGKAGELFF
CDR3 DNA: TGTGCCAGCAGTTTTTTAATCCCCCGGGCAGGGAAGGCCGGGGAGCTGTTTTTT

clone size: NA
V gene: TRBV2
D gene: TRBD2
J gene: TRBJ2-1
CDR3 protein: CASSEGLADYNEQFF
CDR3 DNA: TGTGCCAGCAGTGAAGGACTAGCGGACTACAATGAGCAGTTCTTC

clone size: NA
V gene: TRBV29-1
D gene: NA
J gene: TRBJ2-5
CDR3 protein: CSVEDRASRETQYF
CDR3 DNA: TGCAGCGTTGAAGATCGGGCTAGCCGAGAGACCCAGTACTTC

clone size: NA
V gene: TRBV9
D gene: NA
J gene: TRBJ2-7
CDR3 protein: CASSVEPGSYEQYF
CDR3 DNA: TGTGCCAGCAGCGTAGAACCGGGTTCCTACGAGCAGTACTTC

clone size: NA
V gene: TRBV5-6
D gene: NA
J gene: TRBJ2-1
CDR3 protein: CASSVAGSYNEQFF
CDR3 DNA: TGTGCCAGCAGCGTTGCTGGCTCCTACAATGAGCAGTTCTTC

clone size: NA
V gene: TRBV18
D gene: NA
J gene: TRBJ1-1
CDR3 protein: CASSPGAEYTEAFF
CDR3 DNA: TGTGCCAGCTCACCGGGGGCCGAGTACACTGAAGCTTTCTTT

clone size: NA
V gene: TRBV28
D gene: NA
J gene: TRBJ2-2
CDR3 protein: CASRPPGPPGELFF
CDR3 DNA: TGTGCCAGCAGACCTCCGGGACCCCCCGGGGAGCTGTTTTTT

clone size: once
V gene: TRBV11-1
D gene: TRBD1
J gene: TRBJ1-1
CDR3 protein: CASSTWDREGTEAFF
CDR3 DNA: TGTGCCAGCAGCACCTGGGACAGGGAGGGCACTGAAGCTTTCTTT

clone size: NA
V gene: TRBV6-5
D gene: NA
J gene: TRBJ2-7
CDR3 protein: CASSSYIGRYEQYF
CDR3 DNA: TGTGCCAGCAGTTCGTACATAGGCCGCTACGAGCAGTACTTC

clone size: NA
V gene: TRBV28
D gene: NA
J gene: TRBJ2-4
CDR3 protein: CASSLSGHPAKNIQYF
CDR3 DNA: TGTGCCAGCAGTTTATCCGGACACCCCGCCAAAAACATTCAGTACTTC

clone size: NA
V gene: TRBV6-5
D gene: NA
J gene: TRBJ2-7
CDR3 protein: CASSYSGGSYEQYF
CDR3 DNA: TGTGCCAGCAGTTATTCAGGGGGGTCCTACGAGCAGTACTTC

clone size: NA
V gene: TRBV5-1
D gene: NA
J gene: TRBJ2-5
CDR3 protein: CASSLGLRKETQYF
CDR3 DNA: TGCGCCAGCAGCTTGGGACTTCGGAAGGAGACCCAGTACTTC

clone size: NA
V gene: TRBV10-3
D gene: TRBD1
J gene: TRBJ1-2
CDR3 protein: CAISESQGVIYGYTF
CDR3 DNA: TGTGCCATCAGTGAAAGTCAGGGGGTAATCTATGGCTACACCTTC

clone size: NA
V gene: TRBV13
D gene: TRBD2
J gene: TRBJ2-5
CDR3 protein: CASNAGAGTQYF
CDR3 DNA: TGTGCCAGCAACGCGGGAGCTGGGACCCAGTACTTC

clone size: NA
V gene: TRBV5-1
D gene: NA
J gene: TRBJ2-1
CDR3 protein: CASSLGRGASYNEQFF
CDR3 DNA: TGCGCCAGCAGCTTAGGCAGGGGGGCGTCCTACAATGAGCAGTTCTTC

clone size: once
V gene: TRBV5-6
D gene: NA
J gene: TRBJ1-2
CDR3 protein: CASSLALGTGDYGYTF
CDR3 DNA: TGTGCCAGCAGCTTGGCATTAGGCACCGGTGACTATGGCTACACCTTC

clone size: once
V gene: TRBV18
D gene: NA
J gene: TRBJ2-1
CDR3 protein: CASSPLASDDNEQFF
CDR3 DNA: TGTGCCAGCTCACCACTGGCTAGCGATGACAATGAGCAGTTCTTC

clone size: NA
V gene: TRBV30
D gene: TRBD2
J gene: TRBJ2-7
CDR3 protein: CAWSVGLAGIYEQYF
CDR3 DNA: TGTGCCTGGAGTGTAGGCCTAGCGGGTATCTACGAGCAGTACTTC